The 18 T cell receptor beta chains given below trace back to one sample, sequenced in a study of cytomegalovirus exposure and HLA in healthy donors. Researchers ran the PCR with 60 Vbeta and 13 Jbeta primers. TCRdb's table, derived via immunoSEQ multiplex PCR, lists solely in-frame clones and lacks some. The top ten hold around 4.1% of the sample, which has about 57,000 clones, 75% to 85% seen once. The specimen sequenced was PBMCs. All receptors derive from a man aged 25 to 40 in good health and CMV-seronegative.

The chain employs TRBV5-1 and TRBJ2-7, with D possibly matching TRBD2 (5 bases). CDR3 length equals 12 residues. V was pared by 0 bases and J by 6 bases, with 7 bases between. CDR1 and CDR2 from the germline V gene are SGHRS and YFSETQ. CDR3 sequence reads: CASSLAGIEQYF. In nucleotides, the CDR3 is TGCGCCAGCAGCTTGGCCGGGATCGAGCAGTACTTC.

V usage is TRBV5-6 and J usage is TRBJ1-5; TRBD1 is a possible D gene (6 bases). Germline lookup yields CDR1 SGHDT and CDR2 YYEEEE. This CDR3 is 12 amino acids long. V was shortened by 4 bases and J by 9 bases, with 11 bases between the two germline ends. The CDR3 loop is CASSGGQGPQHF. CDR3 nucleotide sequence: TGTGCCAGCAGCGGGGGCCAAGGGCCCCAGCATTTT.

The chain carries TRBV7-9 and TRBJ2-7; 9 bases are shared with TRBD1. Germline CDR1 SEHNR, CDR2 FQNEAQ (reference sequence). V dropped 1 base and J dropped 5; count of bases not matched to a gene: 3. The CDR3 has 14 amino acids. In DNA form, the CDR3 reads TGTGCCAGCAGCTTAGGGACAGGGGTCAACGAGCAGTACTTC. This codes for CASSLGTGVNEQYF.

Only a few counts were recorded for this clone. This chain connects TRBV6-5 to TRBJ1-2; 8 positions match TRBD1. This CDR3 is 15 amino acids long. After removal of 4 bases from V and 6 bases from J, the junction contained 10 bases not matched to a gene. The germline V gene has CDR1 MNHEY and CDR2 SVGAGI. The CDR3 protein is CASSSIHQGADGYTF. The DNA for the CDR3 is TGTGCCAGCAGTTCAATCCATCAGGGGGCGGATGGCTACACCTTC.

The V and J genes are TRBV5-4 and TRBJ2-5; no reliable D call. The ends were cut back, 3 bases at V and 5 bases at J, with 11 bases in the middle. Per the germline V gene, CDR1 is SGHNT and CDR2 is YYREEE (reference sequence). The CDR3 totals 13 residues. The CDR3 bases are TGTGCCAGCAGCTCTCAGGTGGTGGAGACCCAGTACTTC. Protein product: CASSSQVVETQYF.

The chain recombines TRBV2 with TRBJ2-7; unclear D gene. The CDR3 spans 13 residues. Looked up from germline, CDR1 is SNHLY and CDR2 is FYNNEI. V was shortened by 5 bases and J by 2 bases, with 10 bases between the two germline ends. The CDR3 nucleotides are TGTGCCAGCAGTTCAGATTTGACCTACGAGCAGTACTTC. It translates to CASSSDLTYEQYF.

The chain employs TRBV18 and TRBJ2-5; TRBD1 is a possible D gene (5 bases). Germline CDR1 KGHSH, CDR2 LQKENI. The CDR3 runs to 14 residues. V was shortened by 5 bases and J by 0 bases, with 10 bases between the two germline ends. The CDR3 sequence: CASSGASDQETQYF. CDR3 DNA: TGTGCCAGCTCAGGGGCTAGTGACCAAGAGACCCAGTACTTC. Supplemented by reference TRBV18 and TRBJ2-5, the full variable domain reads NAGVMQNPRHLVRRRGQEARLRCSPMKGHSHVYWYRQLPEEGLKFMVYLQKENIIDESGMPKERFSAEFPKEGPSILRIQQVVRGDSAAYFCASSGASDQETQYFGPGTRLLVL.

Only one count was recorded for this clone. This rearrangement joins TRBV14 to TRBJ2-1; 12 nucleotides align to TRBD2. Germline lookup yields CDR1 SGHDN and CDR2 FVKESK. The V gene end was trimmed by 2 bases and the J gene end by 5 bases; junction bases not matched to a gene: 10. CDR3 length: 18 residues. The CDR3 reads CASSQRRLAGEPHNEQFF. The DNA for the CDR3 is TGTGCCAGCAGCCAAAGGAGACTAGCGGGGGAGCCCCACAATGAGCAGTTCTTC.

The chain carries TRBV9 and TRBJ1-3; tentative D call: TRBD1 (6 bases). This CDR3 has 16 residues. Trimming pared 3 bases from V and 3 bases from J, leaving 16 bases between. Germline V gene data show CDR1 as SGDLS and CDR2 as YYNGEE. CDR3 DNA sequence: TGTGCCAGCAGCGCCCTTCAGGGGCTAAATGGAAACACCATATATTTT. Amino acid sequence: CASSALQGLNGNTIYF.

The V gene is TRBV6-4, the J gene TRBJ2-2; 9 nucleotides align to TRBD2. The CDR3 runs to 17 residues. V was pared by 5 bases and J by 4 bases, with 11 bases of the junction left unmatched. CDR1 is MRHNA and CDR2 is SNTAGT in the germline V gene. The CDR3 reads CASSPSAGGPGTGELFF. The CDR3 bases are TGTGCCAGCAGTCCCTCCGCGGGAGGGCCGGGCACCGGGGAGCTGTTTTTT.

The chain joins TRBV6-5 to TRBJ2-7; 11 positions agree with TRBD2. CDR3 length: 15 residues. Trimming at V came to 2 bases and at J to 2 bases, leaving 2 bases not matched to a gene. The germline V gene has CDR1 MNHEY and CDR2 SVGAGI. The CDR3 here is CASSYGTSGTYEQYF. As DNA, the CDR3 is TGTGCCAGCAGTTACGGGACTAGCGGAACCTACGAGCAGTACTTC.

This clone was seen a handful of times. CDR3 region: CATHGQGNTEAFF. Written as DNA, the CDR3 is TGTGCCACCCACGGACAGGGGAACACTGAAGCTTTCTTT. The chain links TRBV25-1 to TRBJ1-1, with 8 bases matching TRBD1. The V gene's germline CDR1 is MGHDK and CDR2 SYGVNS. The CDR3 has 13 residues. The V segment lost 10 bases and the J segment 1 base; nucleotides outside the gene matches: 5.

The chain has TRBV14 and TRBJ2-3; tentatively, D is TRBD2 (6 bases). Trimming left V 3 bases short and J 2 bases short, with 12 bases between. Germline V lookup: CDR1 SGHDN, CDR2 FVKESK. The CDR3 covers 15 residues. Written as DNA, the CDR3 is TGTGCCAGCAGCCAGCGACTAGACGCCACAGATACGCAGTATTTT. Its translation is CASSQRLDATDTQYF.

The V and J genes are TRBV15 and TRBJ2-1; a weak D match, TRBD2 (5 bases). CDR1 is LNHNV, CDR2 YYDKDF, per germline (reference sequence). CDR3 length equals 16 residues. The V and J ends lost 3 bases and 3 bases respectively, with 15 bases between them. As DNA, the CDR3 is TGTGCCACCAGCAGCATGAGCGGTCAATACTACAATGAGCAGTTCTTC. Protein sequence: CATSSMSGQYYNEQFF. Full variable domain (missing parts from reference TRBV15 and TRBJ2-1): DAMVIQNPRYQVTQFGKPVTLSCSQTLNHNVMYWYQQKSSQAPKLLFHYYDKDFNNEADTPDNFQSRRPNTSFCFLDIRSPGLGDTAMYLCATSSMSGQYYNEQFFGPGTRLTVL.

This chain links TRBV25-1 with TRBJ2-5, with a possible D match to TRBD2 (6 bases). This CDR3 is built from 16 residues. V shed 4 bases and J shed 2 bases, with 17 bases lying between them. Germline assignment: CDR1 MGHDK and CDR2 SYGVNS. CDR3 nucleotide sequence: TGTGCCAGCAGTGGACCCTTCGGGACTCTACAAGAGACCCAGTACTTC. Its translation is CASSGPFGTLQETQYF.

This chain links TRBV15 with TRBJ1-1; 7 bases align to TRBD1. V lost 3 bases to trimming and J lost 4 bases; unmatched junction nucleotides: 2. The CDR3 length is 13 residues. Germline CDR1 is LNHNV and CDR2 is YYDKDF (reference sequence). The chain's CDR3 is CATSRTGTTEAFF. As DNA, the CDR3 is TGTGCCACCAGCAGGACAGGGACCACTGAAGCTTTCTTT.

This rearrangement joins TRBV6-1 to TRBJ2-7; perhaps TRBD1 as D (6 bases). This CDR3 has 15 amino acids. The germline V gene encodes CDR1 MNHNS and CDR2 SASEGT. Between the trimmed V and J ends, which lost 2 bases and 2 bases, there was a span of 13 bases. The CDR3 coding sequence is TGTGCCAGCAGTGAATGGGGGCAGGGCGCCTACGAGCAGTACTTC. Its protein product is CASSEWGQGAYEQYF.

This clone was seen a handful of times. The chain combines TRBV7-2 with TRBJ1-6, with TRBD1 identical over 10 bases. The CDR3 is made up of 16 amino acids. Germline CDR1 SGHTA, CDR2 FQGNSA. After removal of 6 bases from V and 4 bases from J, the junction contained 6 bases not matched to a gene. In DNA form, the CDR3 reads TGTGCCAGCAGAGTGGGGGACAGGGGTTATAATTCACCCCTCCACTTT. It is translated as CASRVGDRGYNSPLHF.